A selection of T cell receptor beta chains follows, all from one sample in a study of beta chain features in type 1 diabetes. The assay was immunoSEQ multiplex PCR, and TCRdb's table has in-frame clones only and misses some. The sample holds under 350,000 clones, roughly 13% seen once. The sample was naive CD4+ T cells from blood. The receptors were sampled from a man aged 25 to 45 with type 1 diabetes. The CDR3 runs from the conserved cysteine through the conserved F or W. The order of the fields is clone size, D gene, V gene, J gene, CDR3 protein, CDR3 DNA. The D gene is left open where the match is weak. Some rows mark clone size as missing; the rest say once, few, many or name a class of expanded clone.

clone size: .; D gene: .; V gene: TRBV28; J gene: TRBJ1-2; CDR3 protein: CATGIYGNYGYTF; CDR3 DNA: TGTGCCACGGGGATCTATGGAAACTATGGCTACACCTTC
clone size: few; D gene: TRBD2; V gene: TRBV5-8; J gene: TRBJ2-5; CDR3 protein: CASSGAGGSFRETQYF; CDR3 DNA: TGTGCCAGCAGCGGGGCTGGCGGGAGTTTTCGGGAGACCCAGTACTTC
clone size: few; D gene: .; V gene: TRBV30; J gene: TRBJ2-7; CDR3 protein: CAWNPHGRDYEQYF; CDR3 DNA: TGTGCCTGGAACCCCCATGGTCGAGACTACGAGCAGTACTTC
clone size: .; D gene: TRBD1; V gene: TRBV18; J gene: TRBJ2-5; CDR3 protein: CASSPPRGQGWETQYF; CDR3 DNA: TGTGCCAGCTCACCACCACGTGGACAGGGGTGGGAGACCCAGTACTTC
clone size: few; D gene: .; V gene: TRBV2; J gene: TRBJ2-1; CDR3 protein: CASNPRDGGNEQFF; CDR3 DNA: TGTGCCAGCAACCCACGAGACGGCGGGAATGAGCAGTTCTTC
clone size: .; D gene: .; V gene: TRBV28; J gene: TRBJ1-2; CDR3 protein: CASSLVDSAGYTF; CDR3 DNA: TGTGCCAGCAGTTTGGTGGACAGTGCAGGCTACACCTTC
clone size: .; D gene: .; V gene: TRBV5-1; J gene: TRBJ2-5; CDR3 protein: CASSLESAGIGETQYF; CDR3 DNA: TGCGCCAGCAGCTTGGAATCAGCAGGGATCGGGGAGACCCAGTACTTC
clone size: few; D gene: TRBD2; V gene: TRBV4-3; J gene: TRBJ2-3; CDR3 protein: CASSQVAGGVDTQYF; CDR3 DNA: TGCGCCAGCAGCCAAGTAGCGGGAGGAGTAGATACGCAGTATTTT
clone size: .; D gene: .; V gene: TRBV29-1; J gene: TRBJ1-1; CDR3 protein: CSVHRESDTEAFF; CDR3 DNA: TGCAGCGTACACAGGGAAAGTGACACTGAAGCTTTCTTT
clone size: .; D gene: TRBD1; V gene: TRBV2; J gene: TRBJ2-7; CDR3 protein: CASSRTGGGGEQYF; CDR3 DNA: TGTGCCAGCAGTCGGACAGGGGGTGGTGGCGAGCAGTACTTC
clone size: few; D gene: .; V gene: TRBV11-2; J gene: TRBJ2-7; CDR3 protein: CASSLRQRAYEQYF; CDR3 DNA: TGTGCCAGCAGCCTAAGACAGAGAGCCTACGAGCAGTACTTC
clone size: .; D gene: TRBD1; V gene: TRBV2; J gene: TRBJ2-3; CDR3 protein: CAGLGTGAITDTQYF; CDR3 DNA: TGTGCCGGCCTGGGGACAGGGGCCATCACAGATACGCAGTATTTT
clone size: few; D gene: .; V gene: TRBV5-6; J gene: TRBJ2-3; CDR3 protein: CASGRQRVTDTQYF; CDR3 DNA: TGTGCCAGCGGGCGGCAGCGGGTAACAGATACGCAGTATTTT
clone size: .; D gene: .; V gene: TRBV28; J gene: TRBJ2-5; CDR3 protein: CASSLPAGPGTQYF; CDR3 DNA: TGTGCCAGCAGTTTACCGGCGGGCCCCGGGACCCAGTACTTC
clone size: few; D gene: TRBD2; V gene: TRBV19; J gene: TRBJ2-2; CDR3 protein: CASSSWTSGRAGELFF; CDR3 DNA: TGTGCCAGTAGTAGCTGGACTAGCGGAAGGGCCGGGGAGCTGTTTTTT
clone size: few; D gene: .; V gene: TRBV2; J gene: TRBJ2-5; CDR3 protein: CASKGYQETQYF; CDR3 DNA: TGTGCCAGCAAGGGGTACCAAGAGACCCAGTACTTC
clone size: .; D gene: TRBD1; V gene: TRBV5-1; J gene: TRBJ1-5; CDR3 protein: CASSPGTGRNQPQHF; CDR3 DNA: TGCGCCAGCAGCCCCGGGACAGGTCGGAATCAGCCCCAGCATTTT
clone size: .; D gene: .; V gene: TRBV7-2; J gene: TRBJ2-1; CDR3 protein: CASSAGTGVYNEQFF; CDR3 DNA: TGTGCCAGCAGCGCAGGGACTGGTGTTTACAATGAGCAGTTCTTC
clone size: few; D gene: TRBD2; V gene: TRBV5-1; J gene: TRBJ2-1; CDR3 protein: CASSVSGSEQFF; CDR3 DNA: TGCGCCAGCAGCGTTAGCGGGAGTGAGCAGTTCTTC
clone size: few; D gene: .; V gene: TRBV29-1; J gene: TRBJ2-5; CDR3 protein: CSQLRGTETQYF; CDR3 DNA: TGCAGCCAGCTGCGGGGTACAGAGACCCAGTACTTC
clone size: few; D gene: TRBD2; V gene: TRBV2; J gene: TRBJ2-3; CDR3 protein: CASTVLAGASDTQYF; CDR3 DNA: TGTGCCAGCACTGTACTAGCGGGAGCCTCAGATACGCAGTATTTT
clone size: .; D gene: .; V gene: TRBV2; J gene: TRBJ2-1; CDR3 protein: CASRGSGLNEQFF; CDR3 DNA: TGTGCCAGCCGGGGTAGCGGCTTAAATGAGCAGTTCTTC
clone size: .; D gene: .; V gene: TRBV7-9; J gene: TRBJ2-3; CDR3 protein: CASSPLADTQYF; CDR3 DNA: TGTGCCAGCAGCCCATTAGCGGATACGCAGTATTTT
clone size: .; D gene: TRBD1; V gene: TRBV28; J gene: TRBJ2-5; CDR3 protein: CASSSAWTGQETQYF; CDR3 DNA: TGTGCCAGCAGTTCCGCTTGGACAGGTCAAGAGACCCAGTACTTC
clone size: .; D gene: .; V gene: TRBV11-2; J gene: TRBJ1-3; CDR3 protein: CASSRSWQGGGNTIYF; CDR3 DNA: TGTGCCAGCAGCCGCTCTTGGCAGGGTGGGGGAAACACCATATATTTT
clone size: .; D gene: .; V gene: TRBV28; J gene: TRBJ2-3; CDR3 protein: CASRTSGGTDTQYF; CDR3 DNA: TGTGCCAGCAGAACCTCAGGGGGCACAGATACGCAGTATTTT
clone size: .; D gene: TRBD2; V gene: TRBV30; J gene: TRBJ2-4; CDR3 protein: CAWNLGRATNIQYF; CDR3 DNA: TGTGCCTGGAATCTCGGGAGGGCCACGAACATTCAGTACTTC
clone size: .; D gene: TRBD2; V gene: TRBV15; J gene: TRBJ2-1; CDR3 protein: CATSRDLAGGRHEQFF; CDR3 DNA: TGTGCCACCAGCAGAGATCTAGCGGGAGGTCGCCATGAGCAGTTCTTC
clone size: .; D gene: TRBD2; V gene: TRBV10-3; J gene: TRBJ2-7; CDR3 protein: CAISGTSNYEQYF; CDR3 DNA: TGTGCCATCAGTGGGACTAGTAATTACGAGCAGTACTTC
clone size: .; D gene: .; V gene: TRBV29-1; J gene: TRBJ2-7; CDR3 protein: CSVRSPRFYEQYF; CDR3 DNA: TGCAGCGTTAGAAGCCCTCGTTTCTACGAGCAGTACTTC
clone size: .; D gene: TRBD2; V gene: TRBV5-4; J gene: TRBJ2-2; CDR3 protein: CASSGGTTYTGELFF; CDR3 DNA: TGTGCCAGCAGCGGCGGGACTACGTACACCGGGGAGCTGTTTTTT
clone size: few; D gene: .; V gene: TRBV7-3; J gene: TRBJ1-2; CDR3 protein: CASSPQGGYGYTF; CDR3 DNA: TGTGCCAGCAGTCCACAGGGTGGCTATGGCTACACCTTC
clone size: few; D gene: .; V gene: TRBV4-2; J gene: TRBJ2-3; CDR3 protein: CASSQDRGSDTQYF; CDR3 DNA: TGTGCCAGCAGCCAAGACAGGGGTAGTGATACGCAGTATTTT
clone size: .; D gene: .; V gene: TRBV5-1; J gene: TRBJ2-7; CDR3 protein: CASSDQGSYEQYF; CDR3 DNA: TGCGCCAGCAGCGATCAGGGTTCCTACGAGCAGTACTTC
clone size: few; D gene: .; V gene: TRBV7-2; J gene: TRBJ2-2; CDR3 protein: CASSLVRELPGELFF; CDR3 DNA: TGTGCCAGCAGCTTAGTTCGGGAGTTGCCCGGGGAGCTGTTTTTT
clone size: few; D gene: .; V gene: TRBV7-3; J gene: TRBJ2-1; CDR3 protein: CASSLTYDYPNEQFF; CDR3 DNA: TGTGCCAGCAGCTTAACCTACGACTACCCCAATGAGCAGTTCTTC
clone size: few; D gene: .; V gene: TRBV18; J gene: TRBJ2-5; CDR3 protein: CASSPRRQETQYF; CDR3 DNA: TGTGCCAGCTCACCGCGGAGACAAGAGACCCAGTACTTC
clone size: .; D gene: TRBD2; V gene: TRBV7-9; J gene: TRBJ2-7; CDR3 protein: CASSWGGLRELSYEQYF; CDR3 DNA: TGTGCCAGCAGCTGGGGGGGGTTGCGGGAGCTCAGCTACGAGCAGTACTTC
clone size: .; D gene: TRBD2; V gene: TRBV9; J gene: TRBJ2-7; CDR3 protein: CASSPTGTSGTYEQYF; CDR3 DNA: TGTGCCAGCAGCCCAACAGGGACTAGCGGAACCTACGAGCAGTACTTC